This entry is about one TCR beta chain. The antigen is unknown. Germline CDR1 reads SQVTM; CDR2 reads ANQGSEA. The V segment lost 7 bases and the J segment 10 bases; nucleotides outside the gene matches: 6. CDR3 length: 11 amino acids. The TCR beta cDNA libraries contained unique molecular identifiers. With 1 to 10 million T cells as the source, some 500,000 cDNA molecules resulted. Using its own MiXCR run on the PCR reads, TCRdb lists one record per CDR3 protein. The data show about 430,000 distinct CDR3 sequences, with 39% seen just once and 7.6% held by the top ten. This entry comes from a study of post-analysis software for immune sequencing data. About the study: Relapsing-remitting, secondary progressive and progressive-relapsing courses of multiple sclerosis were included. Points from the study as a whole: Comparison of patients with controls showed 5 or 6 TRBV segments more frequent in patients, TRBV5-6, TRBV5-1 and TRBV20-1 among them. Significantly lower normalized Chao1 diversity was seen in multiple sclerosis patients than in controls.

The clonotype originates from a girl aged 2-9 years with multiple sclerosis. The sequenced sample consisted of blood. This chain uses TRBV29-1 with TRBJ1-4; TRBD1 matches at 7 bases. CDR3 protein: CSAVQGGKLFF. CDR3 bases: TGCAGCGCTGTCCAGGGGGGAAAACTGTTTTTT.